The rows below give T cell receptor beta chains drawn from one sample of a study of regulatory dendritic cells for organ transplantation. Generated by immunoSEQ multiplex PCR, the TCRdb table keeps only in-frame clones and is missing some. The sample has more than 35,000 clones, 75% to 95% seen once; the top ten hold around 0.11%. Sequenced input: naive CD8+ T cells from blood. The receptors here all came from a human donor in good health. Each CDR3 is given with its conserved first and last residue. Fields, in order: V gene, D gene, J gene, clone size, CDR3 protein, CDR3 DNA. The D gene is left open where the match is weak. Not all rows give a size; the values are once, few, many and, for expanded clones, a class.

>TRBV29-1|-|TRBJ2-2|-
CSVETTGELFF
TGCAGCGTTGAAACCACCGGGGAGCTGTTTTTT
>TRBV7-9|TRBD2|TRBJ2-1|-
CASSLAYGTSGGPDNEQFF
TGTGCCAGCAGCTTAGCGTATGGGACTAGCGGGGGGCCCGACAATGAGCAGTTCTTC
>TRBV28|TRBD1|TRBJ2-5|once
CASSPRDRDKETQYF
TGTGCCAGCAGTCCAAGGGACAGGGATAAAGAGACCCAGTACTTC
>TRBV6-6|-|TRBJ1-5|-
CASSLMVGWVGQPQHF
TGTGCCAGCAGTTTGATGGTCGGTTGGGTGGGTCAGCCCCAGCATTTT
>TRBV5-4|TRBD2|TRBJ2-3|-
CASSLGLATTDTQYF
TGTGCCAGCAGCTTAGGACTAGCGACGACAGATACGCAGTATTTT
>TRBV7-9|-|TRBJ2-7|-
CASSLGGTPYEQYF
TGTGCCAGCAGCTTAGGAGGGACACCCTACGAGCAGTACTTC
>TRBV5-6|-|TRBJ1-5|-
CASSSESPYQPQHF
TGTGCCAGCAGCTCCGAATCTCCCTATCAGCCCCAGCATTTT
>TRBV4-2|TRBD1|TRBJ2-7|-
CASSQGAGGDEQYF
TGTGCCAGCAGCCAAGGGGCAGGGGGTGACGAGCAGTACTTC
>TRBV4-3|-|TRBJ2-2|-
CASSQAAQGFTGELFF
TGCGCCAGCAGCCAAGCCGCACAGGGTTTCACCGGGGAGCTGTTTTTT
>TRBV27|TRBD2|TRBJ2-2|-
CASKRGPDLNTGELFF
TGTGCCAGCAAGCGGGGGCCCGACCTGAACACCGGGGAGCTGTTTTTT
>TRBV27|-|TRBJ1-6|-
CASSLFAPGGQKGAPLHF
TGTGCCAGCAGTTTATTCGCGCCGGGTGGACAGAAGGGCGCACCCCTCCACTTT
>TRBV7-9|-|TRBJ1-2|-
CASSPPGSNYGYTF
TGTGCCAGCAGCCCCCCCGGGAGTAACTATGGCTACACCTTC
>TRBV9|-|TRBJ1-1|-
CASSVDPSLGEAFF
TGTGCCAGCAGCGTAGACCCTTCCCTTGGTGAAGCTTTCTTT
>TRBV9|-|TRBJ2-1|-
CASSVTRAGEQFF
TGTGCCAGCAGCGTTACTAGAGCTGGTGAGCAGTTCTTC
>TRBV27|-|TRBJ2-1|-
CASSFPRGEKQFF
TGTGCCAGCAGTTTCCCGAGGGGTGAGAAGCAGTTCTTC
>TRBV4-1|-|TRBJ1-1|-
CASSQEPNTEAFF
TGCGCCAGCAGCCAAGAACCGAACACTGAAGCTTTCTTT
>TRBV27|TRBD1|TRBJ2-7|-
CASSFRPGGDEQYF
TGTGCCAGCAGTTTCCGGCCAGGGGGCGACGAGCAGTACTTC
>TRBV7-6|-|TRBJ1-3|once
CASSSSRGTGNTIYF
TGTGCCAGCAGTTCCTCTCGGGGGACTGGAAACACCATATATTTT
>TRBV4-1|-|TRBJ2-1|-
CASSQVRSSYNEQFF
TGCGCCAGCAGCCAAGTTCGAAGCTCCTACAATGAGCAGTTCTTC
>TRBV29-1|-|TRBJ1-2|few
CSVDLSGEHGYTF
TGCAGCGTTGATTTGTCAGGGGAACATGGCTACACCTTC
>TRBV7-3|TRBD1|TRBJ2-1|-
CASSLTQGAGEQFF
TGTGCCAGCAGCTTAACGCAGGGGGCAGGAGAGCAGTTCTTC
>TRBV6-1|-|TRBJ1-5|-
CASSERTTSNQPQHF
TGTGCCAGCAGTGAACGGACCACCTCGAATCAGCCCCAGCATTTT
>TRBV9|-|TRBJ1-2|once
CASSPSPRAGTGGYTF
TGTGCCAGCAGCCCGAGCCCCCGGGCAGGCACAGGGGGCTACACCTTC
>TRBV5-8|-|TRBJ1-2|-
CASSYGTMRGYTF
TGTGCCAGCAGTTACGGGACTATGCGTGGCTACACCTTC
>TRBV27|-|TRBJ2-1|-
CASSLSRSYNEQFF
TGTGCCAGCAGTTTATCACGCTCCTACAATGAGCAGTTCTTC
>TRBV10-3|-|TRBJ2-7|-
CAISESQGIKSYEQYF
TGTGCCATCAGTGAGTCGCAAGGAATAAAGTCCTACGAGCAGTACTTC
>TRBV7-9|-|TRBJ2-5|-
CASSLETQYF
TGTGCCAGCAGCTTGGAGACCCAGTACTTC
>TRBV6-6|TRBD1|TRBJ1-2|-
CASSYSGTGAGGYTF
TGTGCCAGCAGTTACTCCGGGACAGGGGCAGGGGGCTACACCTTC
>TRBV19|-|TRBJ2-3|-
CASYPPSDTQYF
TGTGCCAGTTACCCCCCTTCCGATACGCAGTATTTT
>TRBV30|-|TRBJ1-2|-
CAWNPGSSYGYTF
TGTGCCTGGAATCCCGGCAGCAGCTATGGCTACACCTTC
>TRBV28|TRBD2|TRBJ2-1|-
CASSLGGLDYNEQFF
TGTGCCAGCAGTTTAGGTGGACTAGACTACAATGAGCAGTTCTTC
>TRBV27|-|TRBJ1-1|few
CASRWAEPNTEAFF
TGTGCCAGCAGATGGGCGGAGCCGAACACTGAAGCTTTCTTT
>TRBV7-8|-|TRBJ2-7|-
CASSALRFGLADTYEQYF
TGTGCCAGCAGCGCGCTCCGTTTTGGTCTAGCTGATACCTACGAGCAGTACTTC
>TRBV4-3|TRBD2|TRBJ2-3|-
CASSQDFSGIADTQYF
TGCGCCAGCAGCCAAGATTTCAGCGGGATTGCAGATACGCAGTATTTT
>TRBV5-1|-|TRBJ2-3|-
CASRVQEPSTDTQYF
TGCGCCAGCAGGGTTCAGGAACCTAGCACAGATACGCAGTATTTT
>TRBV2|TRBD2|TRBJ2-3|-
CASSESRGGYTDTQYF
TGTGCCAGCAGTGAATCTCGGGGGGGATACACAGATACGCAGTATTTT
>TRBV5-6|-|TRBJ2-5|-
CASTSNRDPKFLRETQYF
TGTGCCAGCACCTCAAACAGGGACCCTAAGTTCCTTCGGGAGACCCAGTACTTC
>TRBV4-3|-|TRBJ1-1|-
CASSQESGFPNTEAFF
TGCGCCAGCAGCCAGGAATCAGGGTTTCCGAACACTGAAGCTTTCTTT
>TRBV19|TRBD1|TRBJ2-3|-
CASRETGGRGRGTQYF
TGTGCCAGTAGGGAGACAGGGGGCCGGGGCCGTGGTACGCAGTATTTT
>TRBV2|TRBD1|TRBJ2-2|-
CASSQPWAGGTGELFF
TGTGCCAGCAGTCAGCCCTGGGCAGGGGGCACCGGGGAGCTGTTTTTT
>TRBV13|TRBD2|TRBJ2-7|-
CASSLNADQGGWEQYF
TGTGCCAGCAGCTTAAACGCAGACCAGGGAGGGTGGGAGCAGTACTTC
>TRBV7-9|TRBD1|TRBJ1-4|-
CASSLTFTGGVNEKLFF
TGTGCCAGCAGCCTAACCTTTACAGGGGGCGTTAATGAAAAACTGTTTTTT
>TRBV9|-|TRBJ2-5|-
CASSVVGGVEETQYF
TGTGCCAGCAGCGTAGTGGGGGGTGTGGAGGAGACCCAGTACTTC
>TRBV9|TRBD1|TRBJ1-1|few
CASSGDSLIF
TGTGCCAGCAGCGGGGACAGTTTGATCTTT
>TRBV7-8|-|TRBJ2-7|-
CASTGGPSYEQYF
TGTGCCAGCACCGGGGGACCCTCCTACGAGCAGTACTTC
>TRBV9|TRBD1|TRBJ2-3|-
CASSDPTGGVGDTQYF
TGTGCCAGCAGCGATCCGACAGGGGGCGTGGGGGATACGCAGTATTTT
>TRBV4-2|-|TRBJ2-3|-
CASSQESSSDTQYF
TGTGCCAGCAGCCAAGAAAGCAGCTCGGATACGCAGTATTTT
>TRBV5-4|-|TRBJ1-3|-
CASSGLNGGSGNTIYF
TGTGCCAGCAGCGGACTAAACGGGGGCTCTGGAAACACCATATATTTT
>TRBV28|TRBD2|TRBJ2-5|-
CASSPAGLVGETQYF
TGTGCCAGCAGTCCGGCTGGACTAGTGGGAGAGACCCAGTACTTC
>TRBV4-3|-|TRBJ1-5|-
CASSQVTGNQPQHF
TGCGCCAGCAGCCAAGTCACGGGAAATCAGCCCCAGCATTTT
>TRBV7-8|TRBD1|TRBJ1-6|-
CASSSGQGNSPLHF
TGTGCCAGCAGCTCGGGACAGGGGAATTCACCCCTCCACTTT
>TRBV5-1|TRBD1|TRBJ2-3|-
CASSLVGRGLGDTQYF
TGCGCCAGCAGCTTGGTAGGCAGGGGGCTTGGAGATACGCAGTATTTT
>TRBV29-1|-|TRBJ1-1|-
CSVEEGGTGTEAFF
TGCAGCGTTGAAGAAGGAGGGACCGGCACTGAAGCTTTCTTT
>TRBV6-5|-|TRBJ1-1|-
CASSTGGVEAFF
TGTGCCAGCAGTACGGGCGGCGTTGAAGCTTTCTTT